This TCR beta chain was sequenced during a study of cytomegalovirus exposure and HLA in healthy donors (dated by TCRdb to 2016 to 2017). With respect to the entire study: In an earlier analysis of 450 to 750 of the donors, 276 Gb of sequence data and 117 million unique TCR beta sequences from 150 million to 200 million T cells were reported. About 330 gigabases of sequencing data and approximately 91 million unique TCR sequences made up an early release that covered 640 HLA-typed donors. Of the approximately 400 genotyped donors, around 81% fell in the genetic ancestry cluster associated with self-reported Caucasian donors. The aim of the study was to test whether cataloging public T cell receptors could identify signatures of past pathogen exposure. The study used immunosequencing to profile the T cell repertoires of several hundred subjects and linked those repertoires to cytomegalovirus serostatus. In addition to the first cohort of several hundred subjects, a separate validation cohort of about 120 different subjects was used. The study combined high-throughput TCR immunosequencing, statistical association of individual TCRs with disease status, and machine learning to predict cytomegalovirus infection status. A later analysis re-analyzed previously published TCR beta repertoires from 500 to 700 donors and added high-resolution HLA genotyping to study TCR occurrence patterns. In the later analysis, no new phenotypic data were used to find candidate immune exposures; instead, reliance was placed on TCR beta sequences and their occurrence across donors. In an earlier analysis of 587 of the donors, high-throughput TCR beta sequencing was used to judge whether each TCR beta V gene segment behaved as functional or pseudogenic. Donor age, sex, ethnicity and CMV serostatus were collected together with the repertoire data. A later genetic analysis took genome-wide SNP genotypes for about 65% of the 666 donors and used that subset as a discovery cohort. Every discovery cohort repertoire had been produced on one sequencing platform. Class I and class II HLA loci were covered by the typing at four-digit resolution. The number of typed donors differed by locus: about 620-640 for A, B, C, DRB1 and DQB1; approximately 530 for DQA1; 606 for DPA1; and around 470 for DPB1. Because of strong linkage in the cohort, four or five DR-DQ haplotypes were treated as single units for association and clustering. On average, over 200,000 unique TCR beta nucleotide sequences were sequenced per donor among a few hundred genotyped donors of the cohort, with about 17% of those sequences being non-productive.

Library preparation employed the immunoSEQ multiplex PCR assay. The multiplex PCR relied on a mix of 60 forward primers for TCR Vbeta segments and 13 reverse primers for TCR Jbeta segments. Amplification of the CDR3 region of rearranged TCR beta genes was performed with a multiplex PCR assay on genomic DNA. The amplified TCR beta libraries were sequenced on the Illumina HiSeq System as 87-base-pair reads. In the original analysis: A later analysis tallied roughly 80 million unique TCR beta chains across the 650 to 750 repertoires, and around 9.9 million of those chains were shared by two or more donors. To remove PCR and sequencing errors, raw reads were error-corrected and collapsed into unique sequences using a nearest-neighbor algorithm that merged closely related sequences. To assign V, D and J gene segments, CDR3 sequences were aligned to IMGT reference sequences. Each retained sequence needed at least a six-nucleotide match to both a V gene segment and a J gene segment. Rearrangements were called productive when the CDR3 lacked stop codons and stayed in frame with V and J; all others were non-productive. CDR3 was defined by IMGT convention, running from the second conserved V-encoded cysteine to the conserved J-encoded phenylalanine. The earlier analysis of 500 to 750 of the donors excluded any sequence lacking an unambiguous match to a single V gene segment. An earlier analysis of roughly 590 of the donors called V segments functional above 56.7% productive rearrangements and segregating when the between-donor standard deviation exceeded 5%. A statistical classification framework was developed to diagnose cytomegalovirus status using the catalog of TCR beta chain sequences. In a later analysis, TCR nucleotide sequences were compared against IMGT/GENE-DB human TR gene sequences so that V and J genes could be assigned. In a later analysis, CDR3 sequences and most-parsimonious VDJ recombination scenarios were assigned using the TCRdist pipeline. A later analysis defined each TCR beta chain by its CDR3 amino acid sequence plus V-gene family, and excluded reads lacking a unique V-gene family. In a later analysis, several hundred highly shared, low-generation-probability nucleotide sequences were removed to address suspected cross-contamination and a sequencing artifact. In a later analysis, a clonal expansion index for each public chain was calculated from normalized within-repertoire ranks of inferred template counts. In a later analysis, generation probabilities were computed using a VDJ recombination model fitted to out-of-frame rearrangements, and the results were checked against IGoR. A later analysis scored TCR-TCR, TCR-HLA and TCR-CMV co-occurrence with hypergeometric tests, applying a repertoire-size bias correction to TCR pairs. In a later analysis, false discovery rates were estimated by permuting HLA or CMV assignments 20 times. In a later analysis, co-occurring TCRs were grouped using DBSCAN, with TCRdist sequence similarity added in when clustering inside HLA-allele-positive subsets. For co-occurrence clustering, repertoires with fewer than 30,000 or more than 120,000 public chains were excluded, along with five or six repertoires with anomalous nucleotide sharing. TCRdb carries this immuneACCESS record with in-frame sequences only. Its versions omit some clonotypes, under half of them owing to an unresolved V gene in the studies checked, with the rest unexplained. D and trimming come from the DNA, and the V and J calls and clone size come from that table. Within this sample are around 98,000 clones, with roughly 76% of them counted one time only. The leading ten clones occupy more than 7% of the sample.

As concerns this clone: Which antigen it targets is not known. No base quality information exists; no much larger clone differs at one position.

General conclusions and limits of the study: A further reported finding was that TCR beta sequences accurately predicted the HLA-A and HLA-B alleles for most subjects in the first cohort. While some public TCRs were present in many individuals, most TCR sequences turned up only very rarely across donors. When HLA alleles, especially DR and DQ, strongly co-occurred, TCR associations were difficult to assign to individual alleles. Compared with the 666-donor mean, donors in an Asian-associated ancestry cluster had fewer N-insertions in productive TCRs, according to a later genetic analysis. For the cohort, immune exposure information was limited to CMV serostatus. The authors suggested that the approach could potentially be generalized to other disease states and immunological phenotypes. A later genetic analysis associated a missense DCLRE1C variant with V-gene and J-gene trimming of TCR beta chains, and an independent cohort replicated the association. The study listed 150 to 200 TCR beta chains as associated with cytomegalovirus. In a later analysis, HLA-associated TCR beta chains were found to be more clonally expanded and to have lower generation probabilities than equally common non-associated chains. Presence/absence analyses assumed roughly uniform sequencing depth across donors, an assumption that may not hold. Because HLA typing was unavailable for some donors at each locus, only the typed subset was used in association tests. Most CMV-associated TCR beta chains appeared to be HLA-restricted in a later analysis, and the HLA associations seemed to be driven largely by CMV exposure. A later analysis associated about 17,000 TCR beta sequences with specific HLA alleles at a false discovery rate of 0.05. In both the original and validation cohorts, the classifier was reported to diagnose cytomegalovirus status with high specificity and sensitivity. In vitro tests confirmed that three of the cytomegalovirus-associated TCR beta chains recognize cytomegalovirus antigens. Only TCR beta chains were sequenced in this cohort, and the absence of alpha or paired-chain data limited detectable features. The earlier analysis of approximately 540 of the donors excluded fewer than 20 rarely observed V segments, including chromosome 9 orphons, because counts were too low. In a later analysis, several top co-occurrence clusters were reported to appear linked to parvovirus B19, influenza, CMV and Epstein-Barr virus. Linkage disequilibrium might explain the correlated functional status among segregating V segments, but an unknown experimental factor could not be excluded. In an earlier analysis of several hundred of the donors, most TCR beta V segments were observed in productive rearrangements about 87% or about 30% of the time, broadly matching IMGT annotations. A later analysis found that TCR association rates varied across HLA loci, with DRB1 alleles showing the most associated TCRs and HLA-C alleles the fewest. A cluster of highly shared sequence variants was judged likely to be a technical artifact of the sequencing pipeline. Because the 87-base-pair reads could not distinguish some IMGT-functional V segments, including TRBV6-2 and TRBV6-3, those segments were excluded.

The cohort was made up of several hundred healthy bone marrow donors. All cohort members were sampled while nominally healthy, although unrecorded immune exposures were likely present. Of the 666 cohort members, just under 300 had a positive CMV serostatus and about 350 had a negative one, while no CMV serostatus was recorded for the donor. Each donor provided a peripheral blood sample, and peripheral blood mononuclear cells were used for TCR beta sequencing. Genomic DNA extraction from the blood cell samples was performed with the Qiagen DNeasy Blood Extraction Kit. The cysteine opens and the phenylalanine closes a CDR3 of 15 amino acids. The kept DNA is CDR3 alone, 45 bases in frame from the first base. V gives up 2 bases and J gives up 7 bases, and the segment between their germline ends measures 17 bases. The germline V gene (reference sequence) provides CDR1 LNHDA and CDR2 SQIVND.

The specimen was PBMCs. The chain employs TRBV19 and TRBJ1-2; the best D guess is TRBD1, with 6 bases matching. The sequence was collected from a human donor in good health. The CDR3 reads as follows: CASSIRAGTLGGYTF. The bases read TGTGCCAGTAGTATAAGGGCAGGGACACTTGGTGGCTACACCTTC.